The entry below gives a single T cell receptor beta chain sequence along with its context. Its cognate antigen has yet to be identified. No clone much larger than this one lies a single base away; base qualities are absent. This entry is derived from a study of TIL therapy for anti-PD-1-resistant metastatic lung cancer (dated by TCRdb to the early 2020s). Regarding the study in general: Tumors were harvested prior to any PD-1/PD-L1 blockade, after which nivolumab was administered to patients, and lymphodepletion, expanded TIL infusion and IL-2 were given to patients who progressed. A median non-synonymous tumor mutation burden of approximately 1.5 mutations per megabase was determined across the cohort by whole-exome sequencing. Most of the cohort had lung adenocarcinoma, including four EGFR-mutant tumors and two ALK-rearranged tumors, and half of the patients were either current or former smokers. Clonotypes were tracked across tumor, expanded TIL product and serial blood samples by T cell receptor beta sequencing of tumor and peripheral blood. A median age of roughly 54 years (range roughly 38-75) and a median tumor PD-L1 proportion score of 6% were recorded among enrolled patients. What the work shows at the level of the full study, not this receptor alone: The study protocol defined all tumor marker inferences as exploratory. The cohort was highly selected, with more treatment-naive, never-smoker and oncogene-addicted patients than typical, limiting generalizability. Infused TIL clonotypes partially replaced the baseline peripheral repertoire then decayed over months, with no apparent association between persistence and response.

The time point label, read with the paper, signifies: pre-treatment sample, taken before nivolumab and TIL therapy. Between late 2017 and January 2020, a dual-center phase I trial enrolled adults who had stage 4 NSCLC. The samples were obtained from a phase I trial that was single-arm and open-label and tested tumor-infiltrating lymphocyte therapy combined with nivolumab in advanced non-small cell lung cancer. Mononuclear cells from blood collected in EDTA tubes were isolated on a Ficoll gradient and snap-frozen as pellets, and DNA was then extracted using a Qiagen mini-prep kit. In the germline V gene, CDR1 corresponds to SNHLY and CDR2 to FYNNEI. V is shortened by 6 bases, J by 6 bases, and the region joining them spans 8 bases. The CDR3, from cysteine to phenylalanine, totals 12 residues. This entry keeps only the CDR3 DNA: 36 bases, framed from base 1. TCR beta CDR3 regions were amplified from genomic DNA with the immunoSEQ v3 hsTCRB kit using bias-controlled multiplex PCR. The TCR libraries were sequenced on an Illumina NextSeq 500 to roughly 2.1 million read pairs for survey level or about 4.5-6 million read pairs for deep level. Per the authors' processing: Clonality was reported by immunoSEQ Analyzer software, which also assigned V, D and J genes and filtered out non-productive sequences. Repertoires were compared by productive Simpson clonality and by the Morisita overlap index of productive TRB rearrangements between infused TIL and blood. For each clone in blood, the absolute clonotype count was estimated by multiplying the lymphocyte count by the CD3+ fraction and by the clone's productive frequency. The source is immuneACCESS, and TCRdb retained only in-frame sequences with V and J called. Part of the clones is not carried over; for the studies checked, unresolved V genes explain less than half of this, and the remainder is unexplained. That table is the source of V, J and clone size, and D and trimming were worked out from the DNA. The sample has about 46,000 clones on record, 70% to 90% of them singletons. The ten biggest clones cover about 5% of the sample.

The chain is encoded by TRBV2 joined to TRBJ1-4; the D gene lacks a confident call. The starting material was blood, obtained at baseline. The TCR was taken from a person aged 25-80 years with non-small cell lung cancer. In nucleotide form, the sequence is TGTGCCAGCAGAAGGGAAGATGAAAAACTGTTTTTT. Its protein reads: CASRREDEKLFF. Beyond the CDR3, the reference TRBV2 and TRBJ1-4 genes provide the residues; the full variable domain reads: EPEVTQTPSHQVTQMGQEVILRCVPISNHLYFYWYRQILGQKVEFLVSFYNNEISEKSEIFDDQFSVERPDGSNFTLKIRSTKLEDSAMYFCASRREDEKLFFGSGTQLSVL.